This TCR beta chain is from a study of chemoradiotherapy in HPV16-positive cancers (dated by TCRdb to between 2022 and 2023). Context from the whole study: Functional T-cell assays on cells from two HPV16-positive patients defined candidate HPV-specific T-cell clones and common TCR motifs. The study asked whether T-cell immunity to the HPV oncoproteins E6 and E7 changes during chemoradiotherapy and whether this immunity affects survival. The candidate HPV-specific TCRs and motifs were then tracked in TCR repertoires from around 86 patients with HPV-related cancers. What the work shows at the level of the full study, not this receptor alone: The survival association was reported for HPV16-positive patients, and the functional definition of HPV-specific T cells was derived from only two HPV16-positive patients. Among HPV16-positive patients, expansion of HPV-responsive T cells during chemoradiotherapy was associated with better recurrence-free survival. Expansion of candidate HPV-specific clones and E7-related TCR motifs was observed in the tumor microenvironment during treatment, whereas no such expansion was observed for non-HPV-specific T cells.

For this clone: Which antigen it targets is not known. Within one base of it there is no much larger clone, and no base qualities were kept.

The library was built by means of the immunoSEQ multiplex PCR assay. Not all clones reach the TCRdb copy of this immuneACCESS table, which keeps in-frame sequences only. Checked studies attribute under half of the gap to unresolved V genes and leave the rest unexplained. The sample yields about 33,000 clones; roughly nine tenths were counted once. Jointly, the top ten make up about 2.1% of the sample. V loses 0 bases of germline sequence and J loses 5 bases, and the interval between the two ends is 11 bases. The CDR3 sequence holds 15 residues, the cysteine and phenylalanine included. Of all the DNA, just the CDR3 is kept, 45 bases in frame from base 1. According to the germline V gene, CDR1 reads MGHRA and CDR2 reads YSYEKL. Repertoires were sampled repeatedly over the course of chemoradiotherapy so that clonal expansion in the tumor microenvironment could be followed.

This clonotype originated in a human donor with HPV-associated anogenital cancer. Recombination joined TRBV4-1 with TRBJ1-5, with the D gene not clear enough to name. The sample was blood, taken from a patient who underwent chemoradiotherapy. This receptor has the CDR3 CASSQDWSSYQPQHF. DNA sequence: TGCGCCAGCAGCCAAGATTGGTCCAGCTATCAGCCCCAGCATTTT.